The 20 T cell receptor beta chains given below trace back to one sample, sequenced in a study of blood T cell repertoires in COVID-19. Repertoires were generated with immunoSEQ multiplex PCR, while TCRdb's copy carries only in-frame clones and drops some. The repertoire holds 360,000 or so clones, with around 86% as singletons. The specimen sequenced was PBMCs or T cells enriched from blood (not recorded which). The origin of the receptors is a woman aged 45-65 years who had recovered from COVID-19.

In its sample, this clone was seen once. This rearrangement joins TRBV27 to TRBJ2-3; TRBD2 might be the D (6 bases). Between the trimmed V and J ends, which lost 6 bases and 1 base, there was a span of 20 bases. Germline CDR1 is MNHEY and CDR2 is SMNVEV (reference sequence). CDR3 length: 17 residues. The CDR3 DNA sequence: TGTGCCAGCAGACATATAATATCGCGGGACCGCACAGATACGCAGTATTTT. Translating gives CASRHIISRDRTDTQYF.

The genes are TRBV15 and TRBJ1-6; maybe TRBD1 (5 bases). Germline V gene sequence: CDR1 LNHNV, CDR2 YYDKDF (reference sequence). This CDR3 is built from 14 residues. Trimming took off 5 bases at V and 7 bases at J, with 12 bases between the two ends. The CDR3 DNA is TGTGCCACCAGCCGAAGACAGAAAAATTCACCCCTCCACTTT. Translating gives CATSRRQKNSPLHF.

V is TRBV6-4 and J is TRBJ2-1; 7 bases fit TRBD1. The CDR3 spans 13 residues. After removal of 6 bases from V and 4 bases from J, the junction contained 3 bases not matched to a gene. Germline CDR1 reads MRHNA; CDR2 reads SNTAGT. This CDR3 reads CASRGTDYNEQFF. CDR3 DNA: TGTGCCAGCAGGGGGACAGATTACAATGAGCAGTTCTTC.

This rearrangement joins TRBV28 to TRBJ2-7; D not resolved. The ends were cut back, 8 bases at V and 2 bases at J, with 13 bases in the middle. Germline values: CDR1 MDHEN, CDR2 SYDVKM. This CDR3 spans 13 amino acids. The CDR3 DNA sequence: TGTGCCAGCTGCCGGGTATTCCCCTACGAGCAGTACTTC. Amino acid sequence: CASCRVFPYEQYF. The variable domain in full, with the rest retrieved from reference TRBV28 and TRBJ2-7, is DVKVTQSSRYLVKRTGEKVFLECVQDMDHENMFWYRQDPGLGLRLIYFSYDVKMKEKGDIPEGYSVSREKKERFSLILESASTNQTSMYLCASCRVFPYEQYFGPGTRLTVT.

This clone was seen a single time. The CDR3 protein is CATRDRGLYNEQFF. CDR3 DNA: TGTGCCACCCGGGACAGGGGGCTCTACAATGAGCAGTTCTTC. This sequence joins TRBV19 and TRBJ2-1, with 12 bases that match TRBD1. CDR3 size: 14 residues. Trimming at V came to 10 bases and at J to 3 bases, leaving 4 bases not matched to a gene. CDR1 LNHDA and CDR2 SQIVND come from the germline V gene (reference sequence).

The rearrangement uses TRBV4-1 and TRBJ1-4; D remains ambiguous. Trimming left V 6 bases short and J 7 bases short, with 18 bases between. The CDR3 runs to 15 residues. Per the germline V gene, CDR1 is MGHRA and CDR2 is YSYEKL. In DNA form, the CDR3 reads TGCGCCAGCAGGCCAAGTCCTAGCGGAGGTGAAAAACTGTTTTTT. Protein: CASRPSPSGGEKLFF.

The V call is TRBV30, the J call TRBJ1-6; 7 bases are a match to TRBD1. J gave up 5 bases and V 4 bases, and 2 bases lay outside the gene matches. Germline V gives CDR1 GTSNPN, CDR2 SVGIG (reference sequence). The CDR3 runs to 13 residues. Here the CDR3 reads CAWTGQHNSPLHF. The CDR3 nucleotides are TGTGCCTGGACGGGACAGCATAATTCACCCCTCCACTTT.

The chain joins TRBV7-2 to TRBJ1-2; perhaps TRBD1 as D (6 bases). The CDR3 consists of 16 residues. CDR1 is SGHTA, CDR2 FQGNSA, per germline. The V end was cut by 0 bases, the J end by 2 bases, with 13 bases between. The CDR3 DNA sequence: TGTGCCAGCAGCTTAGCGAGGGGGACCCGCAACTATGGCTACACCTTC. It yields the protein CASSLARGTRNYGYTF.

The V call is TRBV5-1, the J call TRBJ2-6; 9 positions match TRBD1. The V and J ends lost 4 bases and 1 base, in that order; junction bases with no gene match: 6. The CDR3 has 17 amino acids. CDR1 is SGHRS, CDR2 YFSETQ, per germline. The CDR3 DNA sequence: TGCGCCAGCAGCCTGGACAGGGGCGGATCTGGGGCCAACGTCCTGACTTTC. Protein sequence: CASSLDRGGSGANVLTF.

A single count supports this clone. This chain uses TRBV30 with TRBJ1-2; perhaps TRBD1 as D (5 bases). From germline, CDR1 is GTSNPN and CDR2 SVGIG (reference sequence). The CDR3 is 12 amino acids. Between the trimmed V and J ends, which lost 3 bases and 4 bases, there was a span of 9 bases. CDR3 sequence (DNA): TGTGCCTGGAGAGGGGTTTCCTATGGCTACACCTTC. Encoded protein: CAWRGVSYGYTF.

The chain has TRBV5-8 and TRBJ1-1, with 7 positions matching TRBD1. Trimming cost V 6 bases and J 3 bases; bases outside gene matches: 8. This CDR3 is built from 14 residues. Germline V CDR1 and CDR2: SGHTS, YDEGEE. The CDR3 reads CASNPTGPDTEAFF. The CDR3 DNA follows: TGTGCCAGCAACCCGACAGGGCCTGACACTGAAGCTTTCTTT.

This sequence joins TRBV19 and TRBJ1-1, with TRBD1 as a possible D gene (6 bases). Trimming stripped 7 bases from V and 6 bases from J, with 21 bases between. This CDR3 has 15 residues. Germline loops: CDR1 LNHDA, CDR2 SQIVND (reference sequence). CDR3 sequence: CASNNRGGLIAEAFF. CDR3 nucleotide sequence: TGTGCCAGTAATAATAGGGGGGGGCTTATAGCTGAAGCTTTCTTT.

CDR3 amino acids: CASSSTGVRNPGANVLTF. For the CDR3, the DNA is TGTGCCAGCAGCTCAACCGGGGTAAGAAACCCTGGGGCCAACGTCCTGACTTTC. This chain connects TRBV7-2 to TRBJ2-6, with D maybe TRBD2 (5 bases). V was trimmed by 4 bases and J by 2 bases, leaving 18 bases between them. Per the germline V gene, CDR1 is SGHTA and CDR2 is FQGNSA. The CDR3 has 18 residues. Combining the CDR3 with reference TRBV7-2 and TRBJ2-6 gives the whole variable domain GAGVSQSPSNKVTEKGKDVELRCDPISGHTALYWYRQSLGQGLEFLIYFQGNSAPDKSGLPSDRFSAERTGGSVSTLTIQRTQQEDSAVYLCASSSTGVRNPGANVLTFGAGSRLTVL.

The chain uses TRBV12-5 and TRBJ2-7; tentatively, D is TRBD2 (6 bases). Deletions cut 6 bases from V and 2 bases from J, with 11 bases between. Germline V gene data show CDR1 as LGHNT and CDR2 as FRNRAP. CDR3 length: 13 residues. DNA of the CDR3: TGTGCTAGTGGGCGGGACCCCCCCTACGAGCAGTACTTC. It encodes CASGRDPPYEQYF.

This clone has just one count. This rearrangement joins TRBV6-6 to TRBJ1-2; 8 bases map to TRBD1. The junction had 7 bases not matched to a gene; V was cut back by 5 bases and J by 2 bases. This CDR3 region has 15 residues. Germline-derived CDR1 and CDR2 are MNHNY and SVGAGI (reference sequence). The CDR3 nucleotides read TGTGCCAGCAGTCACCAGGGACAGGAGAACTATGGCTACACCTTC. It encodes CASSHQGQENYGYTF.

The chain uses TRBV7-9 and TRBJ1-4, with TRBD1 identical over 7 bases. Germline-derived CDR1 and CDR2 are SEHNR and FQNEAQ (reference sequence). The trim removed 5 bases at V and 5 bases at J, leaving 5 bases unmatched. The CDR3 has 14 amino acids. The CDR3 sequence: CASSRGTVNEKLFF. The CDR3 nucleotides are TGTGCCAGCAGCCGAGGGACAGTGAATGAAAAACTGTTTTTT.

This clone has a single count. The chain joins TRBV7-2 to TRBJ1-6; no clear D gene. Trimming shortened V by 3 bases and J by 4 bases, and 7 bases separated the two germline ends. This CDR3 has 14 residues. Germline lookup yields CDR1 SGHTA and CDR2 FQGNSA. The CDR3 DNA follows: TGTGCCAGCAGCTTGTTAACTTATAATTCACCCCTCCACTTT. Translating gives CASSLLTYNSPLHF.

About this clone itself: The sample has other DNA sequences that encode this CDR3 too. This rearrangement joins TRBV12-3 or TRBV12-4 to TRBJ1-1; D unresolved. Deletions cut 1 base from V and 4 bases from J, with 7 bases between. The CDR3 is made up of 13 amino acids. CDR3 DNA sequence: TGTGCCAGCAGTTTAGTTCCCCGCACTGAAGCTTTCTTT. It is translated as CASSLVPRTEAFF.

The gene calls are TRBV5-5 and TRBJ2-1; 12 nucleotides line up with TRBD2. J lost 4 bases, V lost 3 bases, and 2 bases had no gene match. The CDR3 contains 15 residues. CDR1 and CDR2 from the germline V gene are SGHKS and YYEKEE (reference sequence). CDR3 protein: CASSSGLAGYNEQFF. The CDR3 bases are TGTGCCAGCAGCTCGGGACTAGCGGGTTACAATGAGCAGTTCTTC.

The chain links TRBV18 to TRBJ2-3; 14 bases line up with TRBD2. This CDR3 has 17 residues. Germline V gives CDR1 KGHSH, CDR2 LQKENI. The V and J ends lost 3 bases and 1 base, in that order; junction bases with no gene match: 3. The CDR3 sequence: CASSPGLAGARTDTQYF. In nucleotides, the CDR3 is TGTGCCAGCTCACCGGGACTAGCGGGGGCCCGCACAGATACGCAGTATTTT.